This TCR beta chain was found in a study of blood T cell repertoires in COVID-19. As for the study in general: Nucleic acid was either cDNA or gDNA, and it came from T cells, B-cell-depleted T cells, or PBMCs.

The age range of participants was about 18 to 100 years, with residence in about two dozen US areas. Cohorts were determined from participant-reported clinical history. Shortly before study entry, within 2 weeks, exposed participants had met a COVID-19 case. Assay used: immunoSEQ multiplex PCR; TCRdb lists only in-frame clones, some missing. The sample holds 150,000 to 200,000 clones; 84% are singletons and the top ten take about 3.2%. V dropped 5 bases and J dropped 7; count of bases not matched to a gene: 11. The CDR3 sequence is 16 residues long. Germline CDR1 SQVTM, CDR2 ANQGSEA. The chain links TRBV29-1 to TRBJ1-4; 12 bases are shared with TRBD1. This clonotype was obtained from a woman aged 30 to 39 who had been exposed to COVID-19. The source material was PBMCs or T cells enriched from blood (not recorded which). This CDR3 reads CSVWGTGGGRSEKLFF. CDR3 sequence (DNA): TGCAGCGTTTGGGGGACAGGGGGCGGACGGAGTGAAAAACTGTTTTTT.